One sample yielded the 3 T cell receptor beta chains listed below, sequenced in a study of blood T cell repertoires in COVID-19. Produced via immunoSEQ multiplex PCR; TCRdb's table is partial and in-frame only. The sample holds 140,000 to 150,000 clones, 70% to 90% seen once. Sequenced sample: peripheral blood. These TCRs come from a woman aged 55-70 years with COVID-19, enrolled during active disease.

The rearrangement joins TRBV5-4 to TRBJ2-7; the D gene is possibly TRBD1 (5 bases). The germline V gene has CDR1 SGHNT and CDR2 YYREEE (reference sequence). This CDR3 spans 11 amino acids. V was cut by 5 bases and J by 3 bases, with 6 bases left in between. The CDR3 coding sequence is TGTGCCAGCAGTCAGGGCTACGAGCAGTACTTC. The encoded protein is CASSQGYEQYF.

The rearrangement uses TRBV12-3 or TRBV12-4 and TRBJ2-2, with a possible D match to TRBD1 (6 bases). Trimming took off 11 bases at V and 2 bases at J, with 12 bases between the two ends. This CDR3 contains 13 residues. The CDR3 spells CAWGQGNTGELFF. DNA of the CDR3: TGTGCCTGGGGGCAGGGAAACACCGGGGAGCTGTTTTTT.

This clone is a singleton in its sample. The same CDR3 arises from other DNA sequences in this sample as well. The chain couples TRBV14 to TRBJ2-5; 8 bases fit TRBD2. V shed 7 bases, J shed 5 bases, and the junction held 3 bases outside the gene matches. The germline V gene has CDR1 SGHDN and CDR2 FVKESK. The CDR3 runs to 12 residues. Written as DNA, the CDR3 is TGTGCCAGCAACCGCGGGGGGGAGACCCAGTACTTC. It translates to CASNRGGETQYF.